What follows are 5 T cell receptor beta chains derived from one specimen sequenced in a study of blood T cell repertoires in COVID-19. Some clones are missing from TCRdb's copy, which holds only in-frame ones; the method was immunoSEQ multiplex PCR. The table includes some 94,000 clones, 84% detected once. Material: peripheral blood. The origin of the receptors is a man in his 70s with active or convalescent COVID-19.

CDR3: CASRRSGTEETQYF. CDR3 in DNA: TGTGCCAGCAGAAGATCCGGGACAGAAGAGACCCAGTACTTC. This sequence joins TRBV5-8 and TRBJ2-5; 7 bases are shared with TRBD1. J lost 3 bases, V lost 5 bases, and 7 bases had no gene match. CDR1 and CDR2 from the germline V gene are SGHTS and YDEGEE. The CDR3 spans 14 residues. The full variable domain, its missing parts supplied by reference TRBV5-8 and TRBJ2-5, is EAGVTQSPTHLIKTRGQQATLRCSPISGHTSVYWYQQALGLGLQFLLWYDEGEERNRGNFPPRFSGRQFPNYSSELNVNALELEDSALYLCASRRSGTEETQYFGPGTRLLVL.

The chain has TRBV4-2 and TRBJ2-1, with a weak D call TRBD1 (6 bases). The germline V gene has CDR1 LGHNA and CDR2 YNFKEQ. The CDR3 sequence is 14 residues long. Trimming stripped 1 base from V and 8 bases from J, with 12 bases between. CDR3 bases: TGTGCCAGCAGCCAAGGTCGTCAGGGGTATGAGCAGTTCTTC. Its protein product is CASSQGRQGYEQFF.

V is TRBV3-1 (or the pseudogene TRBV3-2) and J is TRBJ1-5; possibly TRBD1 for D (6 bases). Trimming left V 1 base short and J 0 bases short, with 16 bases between. CDR3 length: 18 residues. Germline V gene lookup returns CDR1 LGHDT and CDR2 YNNKEL (reference sequence). As DNA, the CDR3 is TGTGCCAGCAGCCAAGCGCCACAGGGAACCTATAGCAATCAGCCCCAGCATTTT. Its translation: CASSQAPQGTYSNQPQHF.

The chain couples TRBV21-1 to TRBJ1-1; the DNA was not used to check the table's D call, TRBD1. TRBV21-1 is marked as a pseudogene. The CDR3 is made up of 14 amino acids. This chain's CDR3 is CASSKAQVGITAFF. CDR3 DNA: TGTGCCAGCAGCAAAGCGCAGGTCGGCATAACAGCTTTCTTT.

The chain is built from TRBV10-3 and TRBJ2-3; 15 nucleotides line up with TRBD2. V was pared by 5 bases and J by 1 base, with 7 bases of the junction left unmatched. Germline V gene lookup returns CDR1 ENHRY and CDR2 SYGVKD. The CDR3 spans 18 residues. The CDR3 loop reads CAISSLRTSGGGTDTQYF. CDR3 in DNA: TGTGCCATCAGTTCTCTCCGGACTAGCGGGGGGGGCACAGATACGCAGTATTTT.